Following are 20 T cell receptor beta chains from one sample sequenced in a study of T cells in Graves' hyperthyroidism and ophthalmopathy. The investigators amplified TCR beta CDR3 regions from RNA transcripts. Primed by the HTBI set, a first-round RT-PCR was run on the TCR CDR3. TCRdb re-called the multiplex PCR reads with MiXCR, one entry per CDR3 protein. The sample lists 450,000 to 500,000 distinct CDR3 sequences, approximately 23% occurring once. Specimen: blood. The receptors were gathered from a woman aged 70-85 years with Graves' ophthalmopathy.

This clonotype has more than one count but fewer than ten. In DNA, the CDR3 is TGTGCCAGCAGCTTATACTTACTAGCGGGAGGTTGGGATACGCAGTATTTT. It is translated as CASSLYLLAGGWDTQYF. This sequence joins TRBV7-2 and TRBJ2-3; TRBD2 matches 12 bases. Trimming removed 2 bases from V and 6 bases from J; junction bases left unmatched: 9. The CDR3 contains 17 residues. Germline CDR1 reads SGHTA; CDR2 reads FQGNSA.

This clonotype was recorded many times. This chain links TRBV28 with TRBJ1-1; no clear D. The ends were cut back, 6 bases at V and 7 bases at J, with 18 bases in the middle. The CDR3 loop spans 14 amino acids. From germline, CDR1 is MDHEN and CDR2 SYDVKM. CDR3 in amino acids: CASRYGSGRGEAFF. For the CDR3, the DNA is TGTGCCAGCAGATACGGCTCTGGTCGCGGTGAAGCTTTCTTT. Using reference TRBV28 and TRBJ1-1 for the parts outside the CDR3, the full variable domain is DVKVTQSSRYLVKRTGEKVFLECVQDMDHENMFWYRQDPGLGLRLIYFSYDVKMKEKGDIPEGYSVSREKKERFSLILESASTNQTSMYLCASRYGSGRGEAFFGQGTRLTVV.

This clonotype has just a few counts. The chain couples TRBV5-1 to TRBJ2-7, with a tentative D call TRBD2 (5 bases). Germline CDR1 is SGHRS and CDR2 is YFSETQ. The CDR3 extends over 13 amino acids. V gave up 4 bases and J gave up 6 bases, with 14 bases separating them. The DNA of the CDR3 is TGCGCCAGCAGCCTCAATCCCCGGGGCGAGCAGTACTTC. This codes for CASSLNPRGEQYF.

The V call is TRBV20-1, the J call TRBJ2-5; 12 bases agree with TRBD2. V lost 5 bases, J lost 5 bases, and 6 bases stayed unmatched. Germline assignment: CDR1 DFQATT and CDR2 SNEGSKA (reference sequence). The CDR3 spans 14 residues. The CDR3 reads CSAGLAGGRETQYF. The CDR3 bases are TGCAGTGCTGGGCTAGCGGGAGGGCGGGAGACCCAGTACTTC.

The chain recombines TRBV5-4 with TRBJ2-2, with D uncertain. Germline CDR1 is SGHNT and CDR2 is YYREEE (reference sequence). CDR3 length equals 16 residues. V lost 0 bases and J 0 bases, leaving 9 bases between the germline ends. The CDR3 is CASSLVGVANTGELFF. The DNA for the CDR3 is TGTGCCAGCAGCTTGGTTGGGGTTGCGAACACCGGGGAGCTGTTTTTT.

This clonotype was detected a few times. This chain joins TRBV6-5 and TRBJ2-7; no reliable D call. Germline CDR1 MNHEY, CDR2 SVGAGI. With 4 bases removed from V and 1 base from J, the gap between germline ends came to 11 bases. The CDR3 is made up of 14 amino acids. CDR3 coding DNA: TGTGCCAGCAGTTCCCCCGCCAGGTCCTACGAGCAGTACTTC. Amino acid sequence: CASSSPARSYEQYF.

Of note for this clonotype: With a much larger clone just one base away, this may be a read error. The chain links TRBV5-1 to TRBJ2-7; D is uncertain. The germline gives CDR1 SGHRS, CDR2 YFSETQ. This CDR3 spans 13 amino acids. The CDR3 coding sequence is TGCGCCATCAGCCAGGACGGAGACTACGAGCAGTACTTC. Translation gives CAISQDGDYEQYF.

This clonotype appeared a few times. V gene TRBV20-1 combines with J gene TRBJ2-7; D is perhaps TRBD1 or TRBD2 (5 bases each). The CDR3 runs to 16 residues. The V gene lost 3 bases and the J gene lost 0 bases, with 18 bases spanning the gap. The germline CDR1 and CDR2 sequences are DFQATT and SNEGSKA (reference sequence). The CDR3 loop reads CSASGESGRASYEQYF. The CDR3 bases are TGCAGTGCTAGCGGTGAGTCGGGACGGGCCTCCTACGAGCAGTACTTC.

In this sample, this clonotype turned up a few times. The V call is TRBV5-1, the J call TRBJ2-5; 13 nucleotides match TRBD2. Germline CDR1 SGHRS, CDR2 YFSETQ. The V and J ends lost 9 bases and 2 bases, in that order; junction bases with no gene match: 7. CDR3 length: 15 amino acids. The CDR3 region has the DNA TGCGCCACCTCAGCGGGACTAGCGGGACAAGAGACCCAGTACTTC. Amino acids: CATSAGLAGQETQYF.

This clonotype showed up many times. The V and J genes are TRBV6-5 and TRBJ1-1; D is unresolved. CDR1 is MNHEY, CDR2 SVGAGI, per germline. V shed 2 bases and J shed 1 base, with 8 bases lying between them. The CDR3 extends over 14 amino acids. The CDR3: CASSYGNANTEAFF. CDR3 bases: TGTGCCAGCAGTTACGGAAACGCGAACACTGAAGCTTTCTTT.

This clonotype was detected only a few times. This chain uses TRBV18 with TRBJ2-3, with unresolved D. This CDR3 has 15 residues. Trimming cost V 3 bases and J 0 bases, with 10 bases left between them. Germline CDR1 is KGHSH and CDR2 is LQKENI. The CDR3: CASSPTGSSTDTQYF. For the CDR3, the DNA is TGTGCCAGCTCACCCACGGGTTCTAGCACAGATACGCAGTATTTT.

A note on this clonotype: This sequence may be a read error, since a much larger clone differs from it by one base. The chain couples TRBV2 to TRBJ1-1; no definite D call. Germline V CDR1 and CDR2: SNHLY, FYNNEI. The germline V and J ends were trimmed by 5 bases and 4 bases, with 11 bases remaining between them. The CDR3 is 13 residues long. CDR3 in DNA: TGTGCCAGCAGTCTCGATCCGAGCACTGAAGCTTTCTTT. It yields the protein CASSLDPSTEAFF.

This clonotype was detected a few times. The chain is built from TRBV20-1 and TRBJ1-3; D not certain. Deletions cut 0 bases from V and 0 bases from J, with 12 bases between. The CDR3 totals 16 residues. Germline V gene sequence: CDR1 DFQATT, CDR2 SNEGSKA (reference sequence). CDR3 residues: CSARDPSGDSGNTIYF. The CDR3 nucleotides are TGCAGTGCTAGAGATCCTAGCGGGGACTCTGGAAACACCATATATTTT.

A remark on this clonotype: Given a much more abundant clone one base away, this may be a read error. This chain connects TRBV12-3 or TRBV12-4 to TRBJ2-7; D unresolved. Trimming took off 6 bases at V and 7 bases at J, with 13 bases between the two ends. This CDR3 spans 12 amino acids. The CDR3 sequence: CASRYSRLEQYF. CDR3 sequence (DNA): TGTGCCAGCAGATACAGCCGCCTGGAGCAGTACTTC.

J is TRBJ1-2 and V is TRBV12-5; 9 bases map to TRBD1. Germline V gene sequence: CDR1 LGHNT, CDR2 FRNRAP. V gave up 0 bases and J gave up 2 bases; unmatched junction bases: 4. There are 16 residues in the CDR3. Here the CDR3 DNA reads TGTGCTAGTGGTTTGGTTGCGGGACAGGGAAACTATGGCTACACCTTC. Encoded protein: CASGLVAGQGNYGYTF.

This clonotype was found many times. The chain combines TRBV6-1 with TRBJ1-2, with 9 bases fitting TRBD1. The V gene's germline CDR1 is MNHNS and CDR2 SASEGT. The V segment lost 7 bases and the J segment 8 bases; nucleotides outside the gene matches: 14. The CDR3 totals 15 residues. The CDR3 region is CASTVQGAETVGYTF. CDR3 in DNA: TGTGCCAGCACGGTACAGGGGGCAGAAACGGTCGGCTACACCTTC.

The J gene is TRBJ2-5, the V gene TRBV20-1, with 8 bases identical to TRBD1. The germline V gene has CDR1 DFQATT and CDR2 SNEGSKA (reference sequence). V trimming: 3 bases; J trimming: 1 base; junction bases outside the gene matches: 16. CDR3 size: 18 residues. Here the CDR3 DNA reads TGCAGTGCTAGCCGGGACCAGGGGGCCCACGTATTCCAAGAGACCCAGTACTTC. It yields the protein CSASRDQGAHVFQETQYF.

The rearrangement joins TRBV11-2 to TRBJ2-3, with 8 bases that match TRBD1. The CDR3 length is 18 residues. The germline V gene has CDR1 SGHAT and CDR2 FQNNGV. V was clipped by 5 bases and J by 2 bases; unmatched bases: 15. In nucleotides, the CDR3 is TGTGCCAGCAGCCCCTGGACAGGGAGAACTGGGGTCACAGATACGCAGTATTTT. Encoded protein: CASSPWTGRTGVTDTQYF.

This clonotype was counted at least ten times. This rearrangement joins TRBV10-3 to TRBJ1-5, with no clear D. With 3 bases removed from V and 0 bases from J, the gap between germline ends came to 6 bases. This CDR3 comprises 14 residues. From germline, CDR1 is ENHRY and CDR2 SYGVKD. The CDR3 loop is CAISDSYSNQPQHF. The DNA for the CDR3 is TGTGCCATCAGTGACTCGTATAGCAATCAGCCCCAGCATTTT.

In its sample, this clonotype was seen a few times. The chain uses TRBV24-1 and TRBJ1-5; D ambiguous. The CDR3 totals 13 residues. Per germline, CDR1 KGHDR and CDR2 SFDVKD. Trimming left V 4 bases short and J 3 bases short, with 6 bases between. For the CDR3, the DNA is TGTGCCACCAGTGACCAACCCAATCAGCCCCAGCATTTT. Translated: CATSDQPNQPQHF.